A single sample gave rise to the 23 T cell receptor beta chains below, sequenced in a study of T cells after yellow fever vaccination. TCRdb used MiXCR to reprocess the 5' RACE reads, holding one entry per CDR3 protein. The repertoire has under 500,000 distinct CDR3 sequences, 18% of them found once; the top ten carry 15% to 20%. The material sequenced was PBMCs, taken before the yellow fever booster vaccination. The origin of the receptors is a man between 18 and 35 years old who received the YFV17D yellow fever vaccine.

The V gene is TRBV7-6, the J gene TRBJ2-3, with D possibly called TRBD1 or TRBD2 (7 bases each). The V and J ends lost 5 bases and 5 bases respectively, with 17 bases between them. CDR1 SGHVS and CDR2 FNYEAQ come from the germline V gene. The CDR3 covers 15 residues. The CDR3 nucleotides are TGTGCCAGCAGCCTTCCAGGGGGGGCGAGAGATACGCAGTATTTT. This encodes CASSLPGGARDTQYF.

This clonotype was seen only a few times. The gene calls are TRBV20-1 and TRBJ2-2, with D possibly matching TRBD1 (5 bases). The V gene's germline CDR1 is DFQATT and CDR2 SNEGSKA (reference sequence). The CDR3 consists of 13 residues. The V and J ends lost 0 bases and 4 bases respectively, with 6 bases between them. Here the CDR3 DNA reads TGCAGTGCTAGAGACAGGGTCACCGGGGAGCTGTTTTTT. Its protein product is CSARDRVTGELFF.

V and J are TRBV6-1 and TRBJ1-2; no firm D call. Per the germline V gene, CDR1 is MNHNS and CDR2 is SASEGT. There are 12 residues in the CDR3. The V end was cut by 9 bases, the J end by 2 bases, with 10 bases between. The CDR3 sequence: CASIQVNYGYTF. CDR3 bases: TGTGCCAGTATTCAGGTGAACTATGGCTACACCTTC.

This clonotype has just a few counts. The chain recombines TRBV10-3 with TRBJ2-7; no firm D call. Germline CDR1 ENHRY, CDR2 SYGVKD. There are 11 residues in the CDR3. Trimming shortened V by 6 bases and J by 2 bases, and 5 bases separated the two germline ends. In nucleotides, the CDR3 is TGTGCCATCAGCGGTGCCTACGAGCAGTACTTC. The encoded protein is CAISGAYEQYF.

This clonotype was counted between two and nine times. The rearrangement links TRBV7-9 to TRBJ2-5; TRBD1 might be the D (5 bases). V lost 1 base and J 5 bases, leaving 14 bases between the germline ends. CDR3 size: 15 residues. The germline gives CDR1 SEHNR, CDR2 FQNEAQ (reference sequence). This CDR3 reads CASSLGSRVGETQYF. DNA for the CDR3: TGTGCCAGCAGCTTAGGTTCCAGGGTCGGGGAGACCCAGTACTTC.

The chain recombines TRBV10-1 with TRBJ2-3, with D possibly TRBD2 on 7 matching bases. The V gene lost 3 bases and the J gene lost 5 bases, with 15 bases spanning the gap. Germline V CDR1 and CDR2: WNHNN, SYGVQD (reference sequence). This CDR3 is built from 15 residues. Written as DNA, the CDR3 is TGCGCCAGCAGTGACCCCCGGGGGGCTGGAGATACGCAGTATTTT. Protein sequence: CASSDPRGAGDTQYF.

This chain links TRBV20-1 with TRBJ2-7; D unresolved. Germline V CDR1 and CDR2: DFQATT, SNEGSKA (reference sequence). The CDR3 contains 14 residues. V was clipped by 2 bases and J by 0 bases, with 11 bases between them. CDR3 nucleotide sequence: TGCAGTGCTAGAACAGCGAAAAGCTCCTACGAGCAGTACTTC. As protein: CSARTAKSSYEQYF.

This clonotype has just a few counts. The chain couples TRBV5-5 to TRBJ1-6; perhaps TRBD1 as D (5 bases). The CDR3 contains 14 residues. Per germline, CDR1 SGHKS and CDR2 YYEKEE (reference sequence). V was pared by 5 bases and J by 14 bases, with 20 bases between. The CDR3 DNA reads TGTGCCAGCAGGTACGGGACGGAGGTTTCGTCCCTCCACTTT. It yields the protein CASRYGTEVSSLHF.

This clonotype was observed a handful of times. This chain links TRBV7-2 with TRBJ2-7; a possible D gene is TRBD2 (6 bases). The CDR3 totals 14 residues. V lost 5 bases, J lost 2 bases, and 13 bases lay in between. The germline V gene has CDR1 SGHTA and CDR2 FQGNSA. The DNA for the CDR3 is TGTGCCAGCAGCGACCCCGGGAGAACCTACGAGCAGTACTTC. It is translated as CASSDPGRTYEQYF.

The rearrangement joins TRBV19 to TRBJ1-5; 7 bases map to TRBD1. Germline-derived CDR1 and CDR2 are LNHDA and SQIVND (reference sequence). The V gene end was trimmed by 7 bases and the J gene end by 1 base; junction bases not matched to a gene: 7. CDR3 size: 15 residues. CDR3 loop: CASTPTGKSNQPQHF. The DNA of the CDR3 is TGTGCCAGTACCCCGACAGGGAAAAGCAATCAGCCCCAGCATTTT.

This clonotype was picked up many times. The rearrangement joins TRBV6-5 to TRBJ2-3, with 7 bases identical to TRBD1. The CDR3 contains 16 residues. Germline V gene data show CDR1 as MNHEY and CDR2 as SVGAGI. The V gene end was trimmed by 5 bases and the J gene end by 1 base; junction bases not matched to a gene: 9. The CDR3 region has the DNA TGTGCCAGCAGTCCGGGACAGTGGTCGGGCACAGATACGCAGTATTTT. Its protein product is CASSPGQWSGTDTQYF.

The chain has TRBV6-1 and TRBJ2-5; 10 bases are a match to TRBD2. V shed 1 base, J shed 1 base, and the junction held 6 bases outside the gene matches. The CDR3 extends over 17 amino acids. CDR1 and CDR2 from the germline V gene are MNHNS and SASEGT. The CDR3: CASSEELAGTTQETQYF. The CDR3 DNA reads as TGTGCCAGCAGTGAAGAACTAGCGGGGACCACCCAAGAGACCCAGTACTTC.

This clonotype was counted between two and nine times. CDR3 sequence (DNA): TGTGCCAGCTTAAGGGGGGGAGCCACAGATACGCAGTATTTT. It translates to CASLRGGATDTQYF. The V and J genes are TRBV28 and TRBJ2-3, with D possibly being TRBD2 (7 bases). Per the germline V gene, CDR1 is MDHEN and CDR2 is SYDVKM. V shed 8 bases and J shed 2 bases, with 14 bases lying between them. The CDR3 totals 14 residues.

This clonotype was counted a few times. The chain's CDR3 is CASTTWGLSGDYTF. CDR3 nucleotide sequence: TGTGCCAGCACCACGTGGGGGCTGTCGGGGGACTACACCTTC. The chain links TRBV6-5 to TRBJ1-2, with D tentatively TRBD1 (6 bases). The CDR3 totals 14 residues. Germline loops: CDR1 MNHEY, CDR2 SVGAGI. The V gene lost 7 bases and the J gene lost 10 bases, with 22 bases spanning the gap.

The chain carries TRBV30 and TRBJ1-5; TRBD1 might be the D (5 bases). Germline V gene lookup returns CDR1 GTSNPN and CDR2 SVGIG (reference sequence). The CDR3 totals 17 residues. V was shortened by 0 bases and J by 1 base, with 16 bases between the two germline ends. As DNA, the CDR3 is TGTGCCTGGAGTGTAGACCGCGGGGGTCGAAGCAATCAGCCCCAGCATTTT. This sequence encodes CAWSVDRGGRSNQPQHF. Using reference TRBV30 and TRBJ1-5 for the parts outside the CDR3, the full variable domain is SQTIHQWPATLVQPVGSPLSLECTVEGTSNPNLYWYRQAAGRGLQLLFYSVGIGQISSEVPQNLSASRPQDRQFILSSKKLLLSDSGFYLCAWSVDRGGRSNQPQHFGDGTRLSIL.

The chain carries TRBV12-3 or TRBV12-4 and TRBJ2-2, with D perhaps TRBD1 (5 bases). The CDR3 contains 16 residues. Deletions cut 4 bases from V and 2 bases from J, with 14 bases between. CDR3 bases: TGTGCCAGCAGTTCCAGGGTAGGGGAAAACACCGGGGAGCTGTTTTTT. Its translation is CASSSRVGENTGELFF.

This clonotype was observed a few times. The CDR3 nucleotides are TGTGCCACGAGGGGAGGGGGCATGCCCGGGGAGCTGTTTTTT. Its protein product is CATRGGGMPGELFF. The chain couples TRBV6-6 to TRBJ2-2; D possibly matches TRBD1 or TRBD2 (7 bases each). The CDR3 has 14 residues. Germline V gene sequence: CDR1 MNHNY, CDR2 SVGAGI (reference sequence). Deletions cut 10 bases from V and 6 bases from J, with 18 bases between.

The CDR3 DNA follows: TGCGCCAGCAGCTTGGATTGGTCTGGAAACACCATATATTTT. This gives the protein CASSLDWSGNTIYF. V is TRBV5-1 and J is TRBJ1-3; no reliable D call. From germline, CDR1 is SGHRS and CDR2 YFSETQ. V shed 0 bases and J shed 1 base, with 5 bases lying between them. This CDR3 comprises 14 residues.

This clonotype appeared a few times. The chain has TRBV7-3 and TRBJ1-6; 7 bases align to TRBD1. The germline V gene encodes CDR1 SGHTA and CDR2 FQGTGA. Germline trimming cut 4 bases from V and 6 bases from J; bases unmatched to any gene: 3. The CDR3 spans 14 residues. The CDR3 nucleotides read TGTGCCAGCAGCTCGGGACAGTTTAATTCACCCCTCCACTTT. This encodes CASSSGQFNSPLHF. Variable domain in full (rest from reference TRBV7-3 and TRBJ1-6): GAGVSQTPSNKVTEKGKYVELRCDPISGHTALYWYRQSLGQGPEFLIYFQGTGAADDSGLPNDRFFAVRPEGSVSTLKIQRTERGDSAVYLCASSSGQFNSPLHFGNGTRLTVT.

This clonotype appeared a few times. The chain couples TRBV7-9 to TRBJ1-1, with no clear D. V lost 1 base, J lost 1 base, and 10 bases lay in between. CDR3 length equals 15 residues. Germline V gives CDR1 SEHNR, CDR2 FQNEAQ (reference sequence). The CDR3 protein is CASSLGEWWNTEAFF. The CDR3 DNA reads TGTGCCAGCAGCTTAGGGGAATGGTGGAACACTGAAGCTTTCTTT.

This sequence joins TRBV6-5 and TRBJ1-2; D may be TRBD1 (6 bases). Trimming took 6 bases from V and 4 from J, leaving 12 bases between them. CDR1 MNHEY and CDR2 SVGAGI come from the germline V gene. This CDR3 has 13 amino acids. The CDR3 spells CASRAGQFYGYTF. The CDR3 DNA reads TGTGCCAGCAGAGCCGGACAGTTCTATGGCTACACCTTC.

This clonotype was found many times. V gene TRBV6-2 or TRBV6-3 combines with J gene TRBJ1-5, with D perhaps TRBD1 (5 bases). CDR1 and CDR2 (germline): MNHEY, SVGEGT. Trimming removed 2 bases from V and 13 bases from J, with 15 bases in between. The CDR3 spans 13 residues. Here the CDR3 reads CASSYTDPGPQHF. The CDR3 nucleotides read TGTGCCAGCAGTTACACCGACCCGGGACCGCAGCATTTT.

This clonotype was counted a few times. V usage is TRBV7-8 and J usage is TRBJ2-3, with 7 bases lining up with TRBD2. Trimming took 5 bases from V and 6 from J; bases not matched to a gene: 14. CDR3 length: 16 amino acids. Germline V gives CDR1 SGHVS, CDR2 FQNEAQ. The DNA for the CDR3 is TGTGCCAGCAGCCCTCTTCTAGCGGCTCCGGGGGATACGCAGTATTTT. As protein: CASSPLLAAPGDTQYF.